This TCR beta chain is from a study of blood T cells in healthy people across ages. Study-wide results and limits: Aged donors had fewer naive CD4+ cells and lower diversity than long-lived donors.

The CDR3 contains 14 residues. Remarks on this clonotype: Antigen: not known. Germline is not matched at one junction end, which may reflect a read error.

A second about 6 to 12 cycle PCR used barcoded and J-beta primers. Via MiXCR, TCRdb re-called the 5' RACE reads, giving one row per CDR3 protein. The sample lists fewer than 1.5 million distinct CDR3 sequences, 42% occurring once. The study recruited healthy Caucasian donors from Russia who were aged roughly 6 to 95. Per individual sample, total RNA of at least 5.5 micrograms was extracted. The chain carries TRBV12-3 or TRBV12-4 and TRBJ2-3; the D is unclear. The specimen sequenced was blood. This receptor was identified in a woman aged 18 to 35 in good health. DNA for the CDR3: TGTGCCAGCAGTTCGCACACCGGCACAGAGACGCAGTATTTT. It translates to CASSSHTGTETQYF.